The T cell receptor beta chain described here comes from a study of T cell repertoires in cytomegalovirus infection (dated by TCRdb to the late 2010s). Study-wide context: Because public TCR beta signatures pointed to carriage of CMV infection together with the matching HLA type, the HLA type of each donor mattered for the analysis. The full study reports these points: The ex vivo response was dominated by HLA-C-restricted CMV-specific TCR beta clonotypes, and the single most frequent clonotype in two of eight donors was supplied by these HLA-C-restricted clonotypes. In both this cohort and an independent roughly 330-donor cohort, the cumulative frequency of public TCR beta family members distinguished carriers of CMV infection plus the relevant HLA type.

TCRdb shows the sequencer as Illumina HiSeq 1500. TCRdb trimmed the raw reads at Q25, called clones with MiXCR and kept productive beta chains. For every CDR3 protein sequence, its rows merge into one entry that carries the most common genes and DNA. The sample table lists just over 150,000 distinct CDR3 sequences, less than 25% of them with a count of one. The ten largest account for 9.5% to 12% of the sample. Details on this clonotype: What antigen it recognizes has not been identified. Base qualities are missing; no much larger clone stands one base away.

A distance of 17 bases separates the germline ends of V and J, which lose 5 bases and 1 base respectively. The CDR3 contains 16 residues, cysteine and phenylalanine counted. The read is trimmed to its CDR3 DNA, 48 bases read in frame from base 1. CDR1 and CDR2, per the germline V gene, are SGHTA and FQGNSA. This chain is built from TRBV7-2 and TRBJ1-1, with TRBD1 as a weak D call on 6 bases. Material for sequencing was PBMCs. The TCR comes from a human donor in good health (CMV status not recorded). Some clones in this sample may be carry-over from other donors' samples. The CDR3: CASSAPGARANTEAFF. The DNA reads TGTGCCAGCAGCGCACCAGGGGCCAGGGCGAACACTGAAGCTTTCTTT.